A single sample gave rise to the 32 T cell receptor beta chains below, sequenced in a study of tumor and adjacent non-tumor tissue in lung cancer. No cell sorting was done before RNA was extracted from the tissue. A modified ARM-PCR protocol with three rounds of nested PCR amplified TCRbeta. A single record per CDR3 protein comes from TCRdb applying MiXCR to the multiplex PCR reads. Here the sample spans fewer than 85,000 distinct CDR3 sequences, around 78% being singletons. Material: lung tumor tissue. The source of these receptors is a man aged 55 to 70 with non-small cell lung cancer.

For this clonotype: One end of the junction varies from germline; a read error may be responsible. The DNA of the CDR3 is TGTGCCAGCAGCACGGGCGCCATGAACATTGAAGCTTTCTTT. Protein product: CASSTGAMNIEAFF. The chain carries TRBV11-2 and TRBJ1-1, with no clear D. Germline CDR1 SGHAT, CDR2 FQNNGV. CDR3 size: 14 residues.

About this clonotype: A read error may be the cause here, since a much bigger clone is one base away. The CDR3 sequence is CASPPTRAATDTQYF. CDR3 coding DNA: TGTGCCAGCCCCCCGACAAGGGCGGCTACGGATACGCAGTATTTT. The V and J genes are TRBV28 and TRBJ2-3; D is ambiguous. The CDR3 is made up of 15 amino acids. The V gene's germline CDR1 is MDHEN and CDR2 SYDVKM. Trimming removed 8 bases at V and 6 bases at J, with 21 bases between.

Notes on this clonotype: The junction and the germline gene differ at one end; a read error may be behind it. V is TRBV11-1 and J is TRBJ2-2, with a tentative D call TRBD2 (5 bases). The germline CDR1 and CDR2 sequences are SGHAT and FQDESV (reference sequence). The CDR3 is 14 amino acids. CDR3 sequence: CTSRYTSGTGELFF. The CDR3 coding sequence is TGTACCAGCAGGTATACTAGTGGAACCGGGGAGCTGTTTTTC.

This chain connects TRBV5-6 to TRBJ2-7, with TRBD2 identical over 8 bases. V was pared by 4 bases and J by 6 bases, with 15 bases of the junction left unmatched. Germline CDR1 is SGHDT and CDR2 is YYEEEE. The CDR3 has 16 amino acids. The CDR3: CASSPYEAGVLSEQYF. CDR3 bases: TGTGCCAGCAGCCCCTACGAAGCGGGAGTTCTGTCCGAGCAGTACTTC.

Worth noting for this clonotype: This may stem from a read error, because a much larger clone lies one nucleotide away. The chain employs TRBV5-1 and TRBJ2-1; maybe TRBD2 (6 bases). CDR3 size: 15 residues. CDR1 and CDR2 from the germline V gene are SGHRS and YFSETQ. Trimming stripped 0 bases from V and 8 bases from J, with 15 bases between. The CDR3 sequence is CASSLDTGGKYEQFF. The CDR3, as DNA: TGCGCCAGCAGCTTGGACACCGGGGGAAAGTATGAGCAGTTCTTC.

About this clonotype: Sequence at one end of the junction differs from germline and may be a read error. The chain employs TRBV20-1 and TRBJ1-5; D unclear. Germline CDR1 is DFQATT and CDR2 is SNEGSKA (reference sequence). This CDR3 has 12 residues. The CDR3 sequence is CSASHRTQPQHF. In DNA form, the CDR3 reads TGTAGTGCTAGCCACCGAACTCAGCCCCAGCATTTT.

About this clonotype itself: One base away lies a much larger clone, so this may be a sequencing read error. The chain is built from TRBV11-3 and TRBJ2-1; 7 nucleotides align to TRBD2. CDR1 and CDR2 (germline): SGHNT, YENEEA. This CDR3 region has 15 residues. The CDR3 reads CASSSGTSGGSERFF. CDR3 DNA sequence: TGTGCCAGCAGCTCCGGGACGTCGGGGGGTAGTGAGCGGTTCTTC.

This clonotype showed up just a few times. CDR3 sequence reads: CSAGPGTRSYEQYF. The CDR3 bases are TGCAGTGCTGGCCCCGGTACCCGCTCCTACGAGCAGTACTTC. V is TRBV20-1 and J is TRBJ2-7; D gene ambiguous. There are 14 residues in the CDR3. Per the germline V gene, CDR1 is DFQATT and CDR2 is SNEGSKA (reference sequence). V lost 5 bases to trimming and J lost 0 bases, with 14 bases between them.

V is TRBV5-1 and J is TRBJ2-2; unclear D gene. Trimming cost V 1 base and J 5 bases, with 6 bases left between them. This CDR3 spans 13 amino acids. Germline assignment: CDR1 SGHRS and CDR2 YFSETQ. CDR3 in DNA: TGCGCCAGCAGCTTGTCCGTAACCGGGGAGCTGTTTTTT. This codes for CASSLSVTGELFF.

With regard to this clonotype: One end of the junction does not line up with germline, which may come from a read error. This rearrangement joins TRBV6-5 to TRBJ2-3, with TRBD2 as a possible D gene (6 bases). This CDR3 comprises 15 residues. The germline CDR1 and CDR2 sequences are MNHEY and SVGAGI. DNA of the CDR3: TGTGCCAGCAGTCCCAGAGCGGGTGACACAGATATGCAGTATTTT. It specifies CASSPRAGDTDMQYF.

This clonotype was observed a few times. This may be a read error, as it is one base from a much larger clone. The genes are TRBV20-1 and TRBJ2-7; maybe TRBD1 (5 bases). The CDR3 is 12 amino acids. Germline CDR1 is DFQATT and CDR2 is SNEGSKA (reference sequence). CDR3 nucleotides: TGCAGAACGCAGGGAACCGCCTACGAGCAGTACTTC. Its translation is CRTQGTAYEQYF.

About this clonotype: Sequence at one end of the junction differs from germline and may be a read error. The chain recombines TRBV20-1 with TRBJ1-1; D call uncertain. Germline V lookup: CDR1 DFQATT, CDR2 SNEGSKA (reference sequence). This CDR3 contains 15 residues. Here the CDR3 reads CGARDFQTGRNEAFF. The CDR3 bases are TGCGGTGCTAGAGACTTTCAGACGGGTCGCAATGAAGCATTCTTT.

On this clonotype: One junction end disagrees with the germline gene, perhaps due to a read error. The chain is built from TRBV5-6 and TRBJ2-2; TRBD1 might be the D (6 bases). In germline, CDR1 is SGHDT, CDR2 YYEEEE. This CDR3 is built from 15 residues. This CDR3 reads CASGLFRGQTGEMFF. The CDR3 bases are TGTGCCAGCGGCTTATTCAGGGGACAAACCGGGGAGATGTTTTTT.

About this clonotype: At one boundary the junction diverges from the germline segment, which might be a read error. For the CDR3, the DNA is TGCACCAGCAGTTTAAGCGGAGGCACAGATACGCAGTATTTT. Its translation: CTSSLSGGTDTQYF. The chain combines TRBV12-3 or TRBV12-4 with TRBJ2-3, with D maybe TRBD2 (5 bases). The CDR3 consists of 14 residues.

A word on this clonotype: Likely a read error: the CDR3 ends without its conserved phenylalanine or tryptophan. The rearrangement joins TRBV6-1 to TRBJ1-2; D is unclear. Germline V CDR1 and CDR2: MNHNS, SASEGT. V was clipped by 4 bases and J by 0 bases, with 12 bases between them. This CDR3 contains 15 residues. Here the CDR3 reads CASSGWWGSNYGYTI. CDR3 sequence (DNA): TGTGCCAGCAGTGGGTGGTGGGGATCTAACTATGGCTACACCATC.

Note on this clonotype: One end of the junction is discordant with germline, which a read error may explain. The chain recombines TRBV20-1 with TRBJ1-1; TRBD1 agrees at 9 bases. CDR1 is DFQATT, CDR2 SNEGSKA, per germline (reference sequence). The CDR3 is made up of 13 amino acids. CDR3 sequence (DNA): TGCATAGCTGCTGGGACAGGGACCGCTGAAACTTTCTTT. This encodes CIAAGTGTAETFF.

The rearrangement links TRBV11-2 to TRBJ1-1; weak D call: TRBD1 (5 bases). The V and J ends lost 2 bases and 10 bases respectively, with 14 bases between them. CDR1 and CDR2 from the germline V gene are SGHAT and FQNNGV. This CDR3 region has 13 residues. DNA for the CDR3: TGTGCCAGCAGCTTAAGGGGACGGGGACGAGCTTTCTTT. This sequence encodes CASSLRGRGRAFF. The complete variable domain, with remaining parts taken from reference TRBV11-2 and TRBJ1-1, reads EAGVAQSPRYKIIEKRQSVAFWCNPISGHATLYWYQQILGQGPKLLIQFQNNGVVDDSQLPKDRFSAERLKGVDSTLKIQPAKLEDSAVYLCASSLRGRGRAFFGQGTRLTVV.

This clonotype appeared a few times. Just one base apart from a much larger clone, this may be a read error. This sequence joins TRBV11-2 and TRBJ1-4; D is undetermined. Germline V CDR1 and CDR2: SGHAT, FQNNGV. CDR3 size: 12 residues. The CDR3 protein is CARSLENRKLFF. The CDR3 DNA follows: TGTGCCCGCAGCTTAGAGAATCGAAAACTGTTTTTT.

On this clonotype: Because the CDR3 is missing its conserved closing phenylalanine or tryptophan, this is likely a read error. V gene TRBV10-3 combines with J gene TRBJ2-7; D is ambiguous. The CDR3 totals 11 residues. Trimming left V 3 bases short and J 9 bases short, with 9 bases between. Germline V gene sequence: CDR1 ENHRY, CDR2 SYGVKD. The CDR3 reads CAISEVLGQYL. The CDR3, as DNA: TGTGCCATCAGTGAAGTTCTCGGGCAGTACTTA.

The chain carries TRBV29-1 and TRBJ2-1; TRBD1 is a possible D gene (5 bases). The V gene's germline CDR1 is SQVTM and CDR2 ANQGSEA. The CDR3 extends over 12 amino acids. V shed 4 bases and J shed 15 bases, with 19 bases lying between them. The CDR3 DNA sequence: TGCAGCGTTGGAATGTGGGGCAATGAGTGGTTCTTC. Translation gives CSVGMWGNEWFF.

A remark on this clonotype: The junction departs from the called germline gene at one end, perhaps through a read error. This chain links TRBV20-1 with TRBJ2-3; D not certain. The CDR3 length is 11 residues. Germline loops: CDR1 DFQATT, CDR2 SNEGSKA (reference sequence). CDR3 amino acids: CIASGTDAQYF. CDR3 bases: TGCATTGCTAGTGGCACAGATGCGCAGTATTTT.

This clonotype was seen only once. A clone one base away is much larger, so this may be a read error. This rearrangement joins TRBV28 to TRBJ1-1; 9 bases line up with TRBD1. The germline V gene encodes CDR1 MDHEN and CDR2 SYDVKM. Trimming removed 6 bases from V and 4 bases from J; junction bases left unmatched: 6. CDR3 length: 14 residues. In DNA, the CDR3 is TGTGCCAGCAGGTCCGGGACAGGGTTCACTGAAGCTTTCTTT. It yields the protein CASRSGTGFTEAFF.

Many counts were recorded for this clonotype. V usage is TRBV11-3 and J usage is TRBJ2-5, with 9 bases that match TRBD2. The CDR3 is made up of 14 amino acids. Germline V gives CDR1 SGHNT, CDR2 YENEEA. The V and J ends lost 6 bases and 5 bases, in that order; junction bases with no gene match: 7. The CDR3 protein is CASRPSGAGETQYF. The CDR3 DNA reads as TGTGCCAGCAGACCTAGCGGGGCAGGGGAGACCCAGTACTTC. Filled out from reference TRBV11-3 and TRBJ2-5, the complete variable domain reads EAGVVQSPRYKIIEKKQPVAFWCNPISGHNTLYWYLQNLGQGPELLIRYENEEAVDDSQLPKDRFSAERLKGVDSTLKIQPAELGDSAVYLCASRPSGAGETQYFGPGTRLLVL.

Points on this clonotype: One junction end does not reproduce the germline sequence, and a read error may be involved. The chain employs TRBV10-2 and TRBJ2-2, with D maybe TRBD2 (5 bases). The germline V gene has CDR1 WSHSY and CDR2 SAAADI. CDR3 size: 13 residues. The CDR3 DNA sequence: TGCGCCAGCAGAACCCGGTCCTCCGGGGAACTGTTTTTT. Amino acid sequence: CASRTRSSGELFF.

About this clonotype itself: One end of the junction fails to match germline, which may point to a read error. As DNA, the CDR3 is TGTGCCAGCAGTTCAGGACTATCGAACGATGAGCAGTTCTTT. Protein sequence: CASSSGLSNDEQFF. This chain uses TRBV12-3 or TRBV12-4 with TRBJ2-1; D perhaps matches TRBD2 (6 bases). This CDR3 comprises 14 residues.

This clonotype was seen only once. The V gene is TRBV24-1, the J gene TRBJ2-3; 7 positions agree with TRBD1. The CDR3 is 16 residues long. Germline CDR1 is KGHDR and CDR2 is SFDVKD. The V segment lost 1 base and the J segment 5 bases; nucleotides outside the gene matches: 8. The CDR3 spells CATSDFVRGSIDTQYF. The CDR3 DNA is TGTGCCACCAGTGATTTCGTCAGGGGGTCCATAGATACGCAGTATTTT.

On this clonotype: One end of the junction is discordant with germline, which a read error may explain. The chain joins TRBV6-5 to TRBJ1-2; no reliable D call. This CDR3 has 15 residues. The germline gives CDR1 MNHEY, CDR2 SVGAGI. CDR3: CASRYSKGSSYSYTF. DNA of the CDR3: TGTGCCAGCAGATACTCGAAGGGATCAAGTTATAGCTACACCTTC.

This clonotype was seen only once. The junction departs from germline at one end; a sequencing error may be responsible. V usage is TRBV6-2 or TRBV6-3 and J usage is TRBJ2-1; D is possibly TRBD1 (6 bases). The germline CDR1 and CDR2 sequences are MNHEY and SVGEGT. CDR3 length: 16 amino acids. The CDR3 bases are TGTGCCAGCAGAGCTGACAGGATTCGCTCCTACAATGGGCAGTTCTTC. This sequence encodes CASRADRIRSYNGQFF.

To note about this clonotype: At one end the junction does not follow the germline gene, possibly because of a read error. The rearrangement joins TRBV6-2 or TRBV6-3 to TRBJ2-2; no reliable D call. This CDR3 has 13 residues. The germline V gene has CDR1 MNHEY and CDR2 SVGEGT. The CDR3 DNA follows: TGTACCAGAAGTTACTTAGAAACCGGGGAGCTGTTTTTT. Encoded protein: CTRSYLETGELFF.

Details on this clonotype: The junction shows a germline mismatch at one end, possibly a read error. The chain links TRBV5-1 to TRBJ2-3; tentative D call: TRBD2 (6 bases). The CDR3 totals 15 residues. The V gene's germline CDR1 is SGHRS and CDR2 YFSETQ. The CDR3 coding sequence is TGCTCCAGCAGCTTGGCGGGACTTGGCGCAGATACCCAGTATTTT. Encoded protein: CSSSLAGLGADTQYF.

On this clonotype: At one end, the junction sequence differs from germline, possibly due to a read error. The chain uses TRBV29-1 and TRBJ1-2, with D possibly TRBD1 on 5 matching bases. Germline lookup yields CDR1 SQVTM and CDR2 ANQGSEA. CDR3 length equals 11 residues. CDR3: CGVDQGYGYTF. In DNA form, the CDR3 reads TGCGGCGTTGATCAGGGCTATGGCTACACCTTC.

For this clonotype: The junction does not match germline at one end; this may be a read error. CDR3 residues: CVSSEKRAGVNVLTF. In DNA form, the CDR3 reads TGTGTCAGCAGCGAGAAGCGGGCTGGGGTCAACGTCCTGACTTTC. This sequence joins TRBV7-8 and TRBJ2-6, with TRBD2 as a possible D gene (6 bases). The CDR3 totals 15 residues. Germline values: CDR1 SGHVS, CDR2 FQNEAQ.